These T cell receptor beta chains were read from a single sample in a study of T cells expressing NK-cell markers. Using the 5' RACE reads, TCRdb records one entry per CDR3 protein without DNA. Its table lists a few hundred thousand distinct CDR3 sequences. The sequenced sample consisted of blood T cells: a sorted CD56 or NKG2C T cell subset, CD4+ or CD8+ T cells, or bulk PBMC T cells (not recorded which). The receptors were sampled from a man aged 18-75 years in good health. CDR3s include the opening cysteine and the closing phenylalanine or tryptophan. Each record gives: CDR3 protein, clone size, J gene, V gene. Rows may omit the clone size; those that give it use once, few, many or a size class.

CASSWTSGGHNEQFF medium-sized TRBJ2-1 TRBV11-2
CASSDQGNSPLHF - TRBJ1-6 TRBV2
CASSVKVDYTYEQYF - TRBJ2-7 TRBV19
CARPYRGPWFF - TRBJ2-1 TRBV5-1
CASSRTGGSGANVLTF - TRBJ2-6 TRBV27
CASRMQGFIHNEQFF - TRBJ2-1 TRBV19
CASSLVSGGSNSYEQYF - TRBJ2-7 TRBV7-8
CASSWGRASSYNEQFF - TRBJ2-1 TRBV5-1
CASSLARDLGPYNEQFF - TRBJ2-1 TRBV5-1
CASSPQRTGVTDTQYF - TRBJ2-3 TRBV18
CASSLEGRGGTEAFF - TRBJ1-1 TRBV7-9